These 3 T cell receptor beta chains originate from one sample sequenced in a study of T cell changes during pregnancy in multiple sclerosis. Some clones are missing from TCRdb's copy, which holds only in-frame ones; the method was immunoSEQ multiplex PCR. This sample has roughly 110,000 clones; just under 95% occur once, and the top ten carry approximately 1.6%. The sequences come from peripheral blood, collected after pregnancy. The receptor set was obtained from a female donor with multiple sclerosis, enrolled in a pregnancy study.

The CDR3 coding sequence is TGTGCCAGCAGGTTCACAGGGGAAACTGAAGCTTTCTTT. Translated: CASRFTGETEAFF. The rearrangement links TRBV6-1 to TRBJ1-1, with 7 bases fitting TRBD1. CDR3 length equals 13 residues. J lost 5 bases, V lost 6 bases, and 6 bases had no gene match. CDR1 is MNHNS, CDR2 SASEGT, per germline.

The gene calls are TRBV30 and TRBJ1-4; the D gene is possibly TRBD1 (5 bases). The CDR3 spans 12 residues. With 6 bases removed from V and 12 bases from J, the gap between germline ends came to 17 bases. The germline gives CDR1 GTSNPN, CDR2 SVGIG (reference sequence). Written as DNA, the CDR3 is TGTGCCTGCCAACGGGGGGGATTTGAACTGTTTTTT. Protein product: CACQRGGFELFF.

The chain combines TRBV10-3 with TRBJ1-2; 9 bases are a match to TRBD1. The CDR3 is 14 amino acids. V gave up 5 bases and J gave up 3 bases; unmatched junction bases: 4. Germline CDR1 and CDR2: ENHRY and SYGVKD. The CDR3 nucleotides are TGTGCCATCAGTTTCCGGGACAGGGACTATGGCTACACCTTC. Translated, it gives CAISFRDRDYGYTF.